This T cell receptor beta chain was found in a study of Ad26.COV2.S vaccination and SARS-CoV-2 variants. Regarding this clone: Its antigen is currently unknown.

Study conclusions and caveats: The TCR-based breadth and depth measures might underestimate overall T cell responses.

This CDR3 comprises 14 residues. V lost 3 bases to trimming and J lost 4 bases; unmatched junction nucleotides: 2. Germline-derived CDR1 and CDR2 are SGHAT and FQNNGV. The treatment here: about 20 received Ad26.COV2.S at low or high dose, single or two shots; a few received placebo; per-sample allocation not given. Sampling was performed 63 days after the first vaccine or placebo injection. An Ad26 vector was used to express Wuhan-strain SARS-CoV-2 spike as the vaccine. Measured with immunoSEQ multiplex PCR; TCRdb has only the in-frame clones, and not every one. The sample consists of hundreds of thousands of clones, about 88% of them appearing once.

The chain recombines TRBV11-2 with TRBJ2-1; 8 bases match TRBD1. This clonotype was sampled from a person aged 18 to 59 who received the Ad26.COV2.S COVID-19 vaccine or a placebo. The sample here was peripheral blood, taken in a trial of Ad26.COV2.S vaccine versus placebo. Here the CDR3 reads CASSFDRGYNEQFF. The CDR3 DNA follows: TGTGCCAGCAGCTTTGACAGGGGATACAATGAGCAGTTCTTC.